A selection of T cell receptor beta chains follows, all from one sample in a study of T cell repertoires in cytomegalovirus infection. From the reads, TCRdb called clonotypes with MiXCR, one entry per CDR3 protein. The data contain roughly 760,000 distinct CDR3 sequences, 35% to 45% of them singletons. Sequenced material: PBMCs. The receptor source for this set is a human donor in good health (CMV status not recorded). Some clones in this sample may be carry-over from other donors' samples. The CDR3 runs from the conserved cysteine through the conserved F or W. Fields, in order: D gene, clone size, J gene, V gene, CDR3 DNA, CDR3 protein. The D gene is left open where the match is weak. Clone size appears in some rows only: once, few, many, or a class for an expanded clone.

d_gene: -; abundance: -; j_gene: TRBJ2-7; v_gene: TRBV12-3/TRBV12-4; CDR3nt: TGTGCCAGCAGCGACGCCGGTTATTCCTACGAGCAGTACTTC; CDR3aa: CASSDAGYSYEQYF
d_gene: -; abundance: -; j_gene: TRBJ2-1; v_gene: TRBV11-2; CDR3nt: TGTGCCAGCAGCTTAGCTCTGGGAAAAGGTGAGCAGTTCTTC; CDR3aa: CASSLALGKGEQFF
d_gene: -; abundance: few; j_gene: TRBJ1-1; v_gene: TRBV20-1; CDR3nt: TGCAGTGCTTGTGGACCAAACACTGAAGCTTTCTTT; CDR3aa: CSACGPNTEAFF
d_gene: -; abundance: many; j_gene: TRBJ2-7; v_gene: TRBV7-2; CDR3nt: TGTGCCAGCAGCTTAAGTTGGACAGAGTCTTCCTACGAGCAGTACTTC; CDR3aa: CASSLSWTESSYEQYF
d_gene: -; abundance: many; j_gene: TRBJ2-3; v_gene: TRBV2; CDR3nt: TGTGCCAGCAGTGAGTCACCGGGGGCTAGCACAGATACGCAGTATTTT; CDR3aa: CASSESPGASTDTQYF
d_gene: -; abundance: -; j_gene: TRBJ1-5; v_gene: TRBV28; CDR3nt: TGTGCCAGCAGTCCTTACCCGAATCAGCCCCAGCATTTT; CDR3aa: CASSPYPNQPQHF
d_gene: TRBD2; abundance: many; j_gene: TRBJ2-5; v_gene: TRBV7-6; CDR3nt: TGTGCCAGCAGCTTAGTAGGATTAGCGGGAAGTGCAGAGACCCAGTACTTC; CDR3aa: CASSLVGLAGSAETQYF
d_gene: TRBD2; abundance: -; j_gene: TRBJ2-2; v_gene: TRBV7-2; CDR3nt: TGTGCCGGCAGCGGTATACCGGGACTAGCGGCTAAGAACACCGGGGAGCTGTTTTTT; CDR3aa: CAGSGIPGLAAKNTGELFF
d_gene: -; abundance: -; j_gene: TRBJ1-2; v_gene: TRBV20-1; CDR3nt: TGCAGTGCTAGTCAGACAGTCTCGTATGGCTACACCTTC; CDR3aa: CSASQTVSYGYTF
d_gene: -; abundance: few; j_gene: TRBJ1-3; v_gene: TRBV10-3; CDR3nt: TGTGCCATCAGTGAGTCGAAGGGGCCGGGAAACACCATATATTTT; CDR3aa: CAISESKGPGNTIYF
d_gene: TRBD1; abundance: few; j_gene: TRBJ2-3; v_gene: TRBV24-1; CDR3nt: TGTGCCACCAGTGAACCCGGGACAGCAGATACGCAGTATTTT; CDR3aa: CATSEPGTADTQYF
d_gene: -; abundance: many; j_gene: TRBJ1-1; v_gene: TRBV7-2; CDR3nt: TGTGCCAGCAGCCAGCAGATAGCGAAGAACACTGAAGCTTTCTTT; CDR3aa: CASSQQIAKNTEAFF
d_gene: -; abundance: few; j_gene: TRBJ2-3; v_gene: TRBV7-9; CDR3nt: TGTGCCAGCAGCGGATTGTTACGGGGCGCTAGCACAGATACGCAGTATTTT; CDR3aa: CASSGLLRGASTDTQYF
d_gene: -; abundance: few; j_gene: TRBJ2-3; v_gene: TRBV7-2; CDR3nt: TGTGCCAGCAGCTCCCCGACCGGCCGGAATACGCAGTATTTT; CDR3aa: CASSSPTGRNTQYF
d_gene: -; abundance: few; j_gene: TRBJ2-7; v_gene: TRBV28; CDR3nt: TGTGCCAGCCGAAGGACAGTCCCCTACGAGCAGTACTTC; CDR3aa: CASRRTVPYEQYF
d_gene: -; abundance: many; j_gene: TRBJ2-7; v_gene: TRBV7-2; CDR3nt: TGTGCCAGCAGCTTAGCGTCCGGGGTCGAGCAGTACTTC; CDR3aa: CASSLASGVEQYF
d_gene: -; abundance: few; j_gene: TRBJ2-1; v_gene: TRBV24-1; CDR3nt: TGTGCCACCAGTGTAACAGAGTCCTACAATGAGCAGTTCTTC; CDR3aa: CATSVTESYNEQFF
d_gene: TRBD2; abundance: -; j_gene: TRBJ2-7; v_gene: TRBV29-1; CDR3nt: TGCAGCGGAGGTCGGGAGGGGTACGAGCAGTACTTC; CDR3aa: CSGGREGYEQYF
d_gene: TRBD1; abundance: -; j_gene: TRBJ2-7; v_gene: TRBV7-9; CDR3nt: TGTGCCAGCAGCCCGGGACAGGGTCCCCTCGAGCAGTACTTC; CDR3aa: CASSPGQGPLEQYF
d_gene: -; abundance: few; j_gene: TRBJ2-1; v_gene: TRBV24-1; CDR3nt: TGTGCCACCAGTGCTAGGAGAAATGAGCAGTTCTTC; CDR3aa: CATSARRNEQFF
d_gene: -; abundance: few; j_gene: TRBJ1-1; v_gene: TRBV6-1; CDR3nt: TGTGCCAGCAGTGAAAGGCTCTTTGGAACTGAAGCTTTCTTT; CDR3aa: CASSERLFGTEAFF
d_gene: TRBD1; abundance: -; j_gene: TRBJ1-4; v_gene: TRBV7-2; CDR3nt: TGTGCCAGCAGCCTGGACAGGGGTAATGAAAAACTGTTTTTT; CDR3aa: CASSLDRGNEKLFF
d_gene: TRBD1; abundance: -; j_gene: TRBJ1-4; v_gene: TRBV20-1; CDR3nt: TGCAGTGCCCCAGGGGGACAGTGGAATGAAAAACTGTTTTTT; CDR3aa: CSAPGGQWNEKLFF
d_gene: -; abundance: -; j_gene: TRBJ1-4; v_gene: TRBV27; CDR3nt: -; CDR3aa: CASSLGPGRENCFF
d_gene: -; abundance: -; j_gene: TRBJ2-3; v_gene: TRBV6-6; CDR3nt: TGTGCCAGCAGTTACACGGGGGGCCAAGATACGCAGTATTTT; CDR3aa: CASSYTGGQDTQYF
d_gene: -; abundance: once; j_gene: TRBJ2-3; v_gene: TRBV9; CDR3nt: TGTGCCAGCAGCGTAGGGCGGTCTAGCACAGATACGCAGTATTTT; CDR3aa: CASSVGRSSTDTQYF
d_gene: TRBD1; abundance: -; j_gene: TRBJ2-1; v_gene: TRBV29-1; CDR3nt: TGCAGCGCCGGTCGGAACAGGGGATACAATGAGCAGTTCTTC; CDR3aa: CSAGRNRGYNEQFF
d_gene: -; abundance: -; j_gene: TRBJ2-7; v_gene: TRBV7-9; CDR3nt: TGTGCCAGCGAATCGGGGGCCTCCTCCTACGAGCAGTACTTC; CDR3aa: CASESGASSYEQYF
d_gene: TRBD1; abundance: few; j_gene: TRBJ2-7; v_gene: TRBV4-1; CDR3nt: TGTGCCAGCAGCCCAGTGGGGGGACAGGGGGGGCACGAGCAGTACTTC; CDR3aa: CASSPVGGQGGHEQYF